The 23 T cell receptor beta chains in this list originate from one sample, sequenced in a study of PD-L1 blockade in urothelial cancer. Some clones are missing from TCRdb's copy, which holds only in-frame ones; the method was immunoSEQ multiplex PCR. The sample yields fewer than 75,000 clones, around 84% seen once. Sample: PBMCs, taken around atezolizumab (anti-PD-L1) treatment. These receptors came from a man aged 70-80 years with urothelial cancer.

V is TRBV19 and J is TRBJ1-2; 8 nucleotides line up with TRBD1. Germline lookup yields CDR1 LNHDA and CDR2 SQIVND (reference sequence). J gave up 6 bases and V 0 bases, and 6 bases lay outside the gene matches. The CDR3 consists of 15 residues. CDR3 sequence (DNA): TGTGCCAGTAGTATAGACGAGGCAGGGGGCAATGGCTACACCTTC. It is translated as CASSIDEAGGNGYTF.

The rearrangement uses TRBV11-2 and TRBJ1-1; D gene unclear. The V end lost 1 base, the J end lost 0 bases, and 9 bases lay between the germline ends. The CDR3 extends over 15 amino acids. The germline V gene encodes CDR1 SGHAT and CDR2 FQNNGV. The CDR3 region is CASSLGIVMNTEAFF. DNA of the CDR3: TGTGCCAGCAGCTTAGGAATAGTGATGAACACTGAAGCTTTCTTT.

The chain combines TRBV7-3 with TRBJ1-6; 7 bases agree with TRBD1. The CDR3 contains 15 residues. Germline trimming cut 2 bases from V and 14 bases from J; bases unmatched to any gene: 12. Germline V lookup: CDR1 SGHTA, CDR2 FQGTGA. In DNA, the CDR3 is TGTGCCAGCAGCTTAGACGGACAGGCCGGGTCCGCCCTCCACTTT. As protein: CASSLDGQAGSALHF.

The DNA for the CDR3 is TGCGCCAGCAGCTTGGGGACTGTGCGTGGAAACACCATATATTTT. This codes for CASSLGTVRGNTIYF. J is TRBJ1-3 and V is TRBV5-1; unclear D gene. Trimming cost V 0 bases and J 3 bases, with 10 bases left between them. Germline lookup yields CDR1 SGHRS and CDR2 YFSETQ. CDR3 size: 15 residues.

For the CDR3, the DNA is TGTGCCAGCAGCTCTAGCGGTAGCACAGATACGCAGTATTTT. It translates to CASSSSGSTDTQYF. This chain joins TRBV7-3 and TRBJ2-3; 7 bases agree with TRBD2. The CDR3 sequence is 14 residues long. Germline V gene lookup returns CDR1 SGHTA and CDR2 FQGTGA. V dropped 4 bases and J dropped 0; count of bases not matched to a gene: 1.

This clone was found once. This sequence joins TRBV11-3 and TRBJ1-2; D remains ambiguous. Trimming pared 2 bases from V and 1 base from J, leaving 14 bases between. The germline V gene encodes CDR1 SGHNT and CDR2 YENEEA. This CDR3 has 16 amino acids. CDR3 sequence (DNA): TGTGCCAGCAGCTTAAGTGGGTGGGCCTTTAACTATGGCTACACCTTC. It is translated as CASSLSGWAFNYGYTF. The whole variable domain, filled in from reference TRBV11-3 and TRBJ1-2, reads EAGVVQSPRYKIIEKKQPVAFWCNPISGHNTLYWYLQNLGQGPELLIRYENEEAVDDSQLPKDRFSAERLKGVDSTLKIQPAELGDSAVYLCASSLSGWAFNYGYTFGSGTRLTVV.

The gene calls are TRBV28 and TRBJ2-5; D possibly corresponds to TRBD2 (6 bases). In germline, CDR1 is MDHEN, CDR2 SYDVKM. The CDR3 contains 15 residues. V was shortened by 3 bases and J by 4 bases, with 15 bases between the two germline ends. This CDR3 is CASSFGGRIRETQYF. The CDR3 coding sequence is TGTGCCAGCAGTTTTGGAGGGAGGATAAGAGAGACCCAGTACTTC. Full variable domain (rest looked up from reference TRBV28 and TRBJ2-5): DVKVTQSSRYLVKRTGEKVFLECVQDMDHENMFWYRQDPGLGLRLIYFSYDVKMKEKGDIPEGYSVSREKKERFSLILESASTNQTSMYLCASSFGGRIRETQYFGPGTRLLVL.

V and J are TRBV5-4 and TRBJ2-5; possible D gene TRBD2, 5 bases. The V end lost 5 bases, the J end lost 4 bases, and 15 bases lay between the germline ends. Germline assignment: CDR1 SGHNT and CDR2 YYREEE (reference sequence). The length of the CDR3 is 14 residues. The CDR3 sequence: CASSPGILGETQYF. CDR3 coding DNA: TGTGCCAGCAGTCCCGGGATCCTGGGAGAGACCCAGTACTTC. The variable domain in full, completed from reference TRBV5-4 and TRBJ2-5, reads ETGVTQSPTHLIKTRGQQVTLRCSSQSGHNTVSWYQQALGQGPQFIFQYYREEENGRGNFPPRFSGLQFPNYSSELNVNALELDDSALYLCASSPGILGETQYFGPGTRLLVL.

The sample holds one count of this clone. The chain recombines TRBV2 with TRBJ2-3; the match to TRBD2 covers 10 bases. J gave up 2 bases and V 8 bases, and 10 bases lay outside the gene matches. The CDR3 totals 16 residues. Germline V CDR1 and CDR2: SNHLY, FYNNEI. CDR3 sequence (DNA): TGTGCCAGCGCCGATACTAGCGGGATATTCACAGATACGCAGTATTTT. Its protein is CASADTSGIFTDTQYF.

The CDR3 reads CASSLAIFSGSANTQYF. The CDR3 DNA is TGTGCCAGCAGCTTGGCTATTTTTTCTGGTAGCGCAAATACGCAGTATTTT. This chain joins TRBV5-5 and TRBJ2-3, with D possibly being TRBD2 (5 bases). Trimming left V 0 bases short and J 7 bases short, with 21 bases between. The CDR3 has 17 residues. The germline V gene has CDR1 SGHKS and CDR2 YYEKEE (reference sequence).

This clone was seen only a few times. This chain uses TRBV2 with TRBJ2-7, with 7 positions matching TRBD2. Looked up from germline, CDR1 is SNHLY and CDR2 is FYNNEI. The CDR3 length is 13 residues. Trimming at V came to 7 bases and at J to 3 bases, leaving 6 bases not matched to a gene. The CDR3 DNA sequence: TGTGCCAGCAACCTAGCGGAGAACTACGAGCAGTACTTC. Protein sequence: CASNLAENYEQYF.

The J gene is TRBJ2-7, the V gene TRBV19; 9 bases are shared with TRBD2. Germline CDR1 is LNHDA and CDR2 is SQIVND (reference sequence). The ends lost 4 bases at V and 2 bases at J; junction bases unmatched: 3. The CDR3 totals 14 residues. The CDR3 reads CASSNPSGAYEQYF. Written as DNA, the CDR3 is TGTGCCAGTAGTAATCCTAGCGGGGCCTACGAGCAGTACTTC.

The rearrangement joins TRBV6-5 to TRBJ1-3; 8 nucleotides line up with TRBD1. After removal of 6 bases from V and 4 bases from J, the junction contained 8 bases not matched to a gene. Germline V CDR1 and CDR2: MNHEY, SVGAGI. The CDR3 totals 15 residues. The CDR3 bases are TGTGCCAGCAGCCCCCGGACAGGGTCCGGAAACACCATATATTTT. It yields the protein CASSPRTGSGNTIYF.

The rearrangement joins TRBV21-1 to TRBJ1-5; TRBD1 is taken as the D call from the table, unchecked against the DNA. TRBV21-1 is a recognized pseudogene. CDR3 length equals 19 residues. The DNA of the CDR3 is TGTGCCAGCAGCAATAGACAGGCCAGAGGGGCCTTGGGCAATCAGCCCCAGCATTTT. Amino acids: CASSNRQARGALGNQPQHF.

The chain uses TRBV2 and TRBJ2-7; 7 bases line up with TRBD2. Germline CDR1 and CDR2: SNHLY and FYNNEI. V trimming: 0 bases; J trimming: 3 bases; junction bases outside the gene matches: 8. The CDR3 loop spans 16 amino acids. The CDR3 DNA reads TGTGCCAGCAGTGAAGCGCTGGGGGGGAGTAGCTACGAGCAGTACTTC. Translation gives CASSEALGGSSYEQYF.

The J gene is TRBJ2-5, the V gene TRBV9, with 10 bases lining up with TRBD1. CDR1 is SGDLS and CDR2 is YYNGEE in the germline V gene. Unmatched junction bases numbered 3, after V lost 3 bases and J lost 7 bases. The CDR3 is 13 residues long. DNA of the CDR3: TGTGCCAGCAGCGGACAGGGGGCGGGGACCCAGTACTTC. This encodes CASSGQGAGTQYF.

The V gene is TRBV28, the J gene TRBJ2-7; D ambiguous. Germline CDR1 is MDHEN and CDR2 is SYDVKM. The CDR3 is 14 residues long. Trimming shortened V by 0 bases and J by 0 bases, and 6 bases separated the two germline ends. The CDR3: CASSLWLGSYEQYF. CDR3 coding DNA: TGTGCCAGCAGTTTATGGCTAGGCTCCTACGAGCAGTACTTC.

To note about this clone: The junction does not match germline at one end; this may be a read error. J is TRBJ1-3 and V is TRBV28; D gene ambiguous. The V gene's germline CDR1 is MDHEN and CDR2 SYDVKM. This CDR3 has 12 residues. The CDR3 DNA reads TGTGCCAGCAGTTTACTCTTCGACATTCTGGATTTT. Its translation is CASSLLFDILDF.

The chain links TRBV5-6 to TRBJ1-2, with TRBD1 matching over 8 bases. CDR3 size: 13 residues. CDR1 and CDR2 from the germline V gene are SGHDT and YYEEEE. The J segment lost 8 bases and the V segment lost 4 bases, leaving 7 bases of the junction unmatched. The CDR3 sequence: CASSLSQGGGYTF. The CDR3, as DNA: TGTGCCAGCAGCCTATCACAGGGGGGCGGCTACACCTTC.

This chain uses TRBV6-6 with TRBJ1-5; D is uncertain. CDR1 MNHNY and CDR2 SVGAGI come from the germline V gene (reference sequence). This CDR3 is built from 14 residues. Deletions cut 1 base from V and 4 bases from J, with 8 bases between. In nucleotides, the CDR3 is TGTGCCAGCAGTTACTTGGCCCCGAATCAGCCCCAGCATTTT. Protein: CASSYLAPNQPQHF.

V and J are TRBV6-5 and TRBJ2-7; 13 nucleotides match TRBD2. Germline values: CDR1 MNHEY, CDR2 SVGAGI. J was trimmed by 4 bases and V by 2 bases; bases with no gene match: 2. The CDR3 length is 15 residues. CDR3 residues: CASSYRLAGGYEQYF. In DNA form, the CDR3 reads TGTGCCAGCAGTTACAGACTAGCGGGGGGTTACGAGCAGTACTTC.

This clone was counted a single time. This chain links TRBV7-8 with TRBJ2-7; D is uncertain. The V and J ends lost 6 bases and 0 bases respectively, with 12 bases between them. This CDR3 contains 14 residues. The germline V gene has CDR1 SGHVS and CDR2 FQNEAQ. CDR3 nucleotide sequence: TGTGCCAGCAGTTCGTATACAAGCTCCTACGAGCAGTACTTC. Translation: CASSSYTSSYEQYF. The whole variable domain, filled in from reference TRBV7-8 and TRBJ2-7, reads GAGVSQSPRYKVAKRGQDVALRCDPISGHVSLFWYQQALGQGPEFLTYFQNEAQLDKSGLPSDRFFAERPEGSVSTLKIQRTQQEDSAVYLCASSSYTSSYEQYFGPGTRLTVT.

CDR3 DNA sequence: TGCAGCGTTGAAGACGGTGATTATGGCTACACCTTC. Protein product: CSVEDGDYGYTF. The chain recombines TRBV29-1 with TRBJ1-2; D remains ambiguous. The germline gives CDR1 SQVTM, CDR2 ANQGSEA. The CDR3 is made up of 12 amino acids. V shed 0 bases and J shed 5 bases, with 7 bases lying between them.